Following are 11 T cell receptor beta chains from one sample sequenced in a study of blood T cell repertoires in COVID-19. Method: immunoSEQ multiplex PCR; TCRdb's copy keeps in-frame clones and lacks some. The table lists about 190,000 clones, roughly 88% of them singletons. The specimen was PBMCs or T cells enriched from blood (not recorded which). The receptors stem from a woman in her twenties or thirties who had recovered from COVID-19.

This clone appeared once. J is TRBJ1-6 and V is TRBV19, with a weak D call TRBD1 (5 bases). Germline CDR1 and CDR2: LNHDA and SQIVND (reference sequence). The CDR3 spans 15 residues. V was shortened by 3 bases and J by 6 bases, with 12 bases between the two germline ends. DNA of the CDR3: TGTGCCAGTAGTATCAACAGGTCATCTAATTCACCCCTCCACTTT. Encoded protein: CASSINRSSNSPLHF.

The J gene is TRBJ2-7, the V gene TRBV19, with a possible D match to TRBD1 (6 bases). V shed 5 bases and J shed 2 bases, with 10 bases lying between them. CDR3 length equals 13 residues. Germline-derived CDR1 and CDR2 are LNHDA and SQIVND (reference sequence). CDR3 sequence reads: CASSVRDTYEQYF. The CDR3 nucleotides read TGTGCCAGTAGTGTACGGGACACCTACGAGCAGTACTTC.

The chain uses TRBV7-9 and TRBJ2-1; D gene uncertain. The germline CDR1 and CDR2 sequences are SEHNR and FQNEAQ (reference sequence). The CDR3 runs to 12 residues. V was pared by 4 bases and J by 8 bases, with 9 bases between. CDR3 DNA sequence: TGTGCCAGCAGCTACTGGGCCGATGAGCAGTTCTTC. It is translated as CASSYWADEQFF.

The genes are TRBV7-2 and TRBJ2-1, with TRBD2 identical over 10 bases. V lost 1 base, J lost 10 bases, and 7 bases stayed unmatched. This CDR3 is 15 amino acids long. Germline lookup yields CDR1 SGHTA and CDR2 FQGNSA. CDR3 DNA: TGTGCCAGCAGCTTAGGCCTTTCAGCGGGAGGGGAGCAGTTCTTC. It codes for CASSLGLSAGGEQFF.

The J gene is TRBJ1-6, the V gene TRBV7-9; D remains unclear. Trimming left V 1 base short and J 11 bases short, with 15 bases between. This CDR3 contains 15 residues. The V gene's germline CDR1 is SEHNR and CDR2 FQNEAQ (reference sequence). CDR3 nucleotides: TGTGCCAGCAGCTTAGGAGGAGGGCTCGGGACACCCCTCCACTTT. Translated, it gives CASSLGGGLGTPLHF. Full variable domain (remainder filled in from reference TRBV7-9 and TRBJ1-6): DTGVSQNPRHKITKRGQNVTFRCDPISEHNRLYWYRQTLGQGPEFLTYFQNEAQLEKSRLLSDRFSAERPKGSFSTLEIQRTEQGDSAMYLCASSLGGGLGTPLHFGNGTRLTVT.

Only a few counts were recorded for this clone. V gene TRBV10-3 combines with J gene TRBJ1-1; no clear D gene. CDR3 length: 14 amino acids. The V gene's germline CDR1 is ENHRY and CDR2 SYGVKD. Trimming pared 0 bases from V and 2 bases from J, leaving 7 bases between. CDR3: CAISESLGNTEAFF. The CDR3, as DNA: TGTGCCATCAGTGAGTCGTTGGGCAACACTGAAGCTTTCTTT.

This chain joins TRBV5-1 and TRBJ2-7; 12 bases agree with TRBD2. Looked up from germline, CDR1 is SGHRS and CDR2 is YFSETQ. The CDR3 length is 17 residues. V was pared by 4 bases and J by 2 bases, with 10 bases of the junction left unmatched. The CDR3: CASSKGLAGWTPYEQYF. The CDR3 nucleotides read TGCGCCAGCAGCAAAGGACTAGCGGGATGGACTCCCTACGAGCAGTACTTC.

This chain uses TRBV7-9 with TRBJ2-7; perhaps TRBD2 as D (5 bases). The V gene's germline CDR1 is SEHNR and CDR2 FQNEAQ (reference sequence). The CDR3 has 15 amino acids. V shed 4 bases and J shed 0 bases, with 13 bases lying between them. The CDR3 is CASSSEADYSYEQYF. In DNA form, the CDR3 reads TGTGCCAGCAGCTCGGAGGCCGACTACTCCTACGAGCAGTACTTC. The full variable domain, completed using reference TRBV7-9 and TRBJ2-7, is DTGVSQNPRHKITKRGQNVTFRCDPISEHNRLYWYRQTLGQGPEFLTYFQNEAQLEKSRLLSDRFSAERPKGSFSTLEIQRTEQGDSAMYLCASSSEADYSYEQYFGPGTRLTVT.

Only one count was recorded for this clone. The V gene is TRBV19, the J gene TRBJ2-1; 9 nucleotides agree with TRBD2. Germline V CDR1 and CDR2: LNHDA, SQIVND (reference sequence). The CDR3 consists of 15 residues. V was clipped by 3 bases and J by 7 bases; unmatched bases: 7. CDR3 nucleotides: TGTGCCAGTAGTATTGGGTTAGCGGGAGTAAATGAGCAGTTCTTC. Its protein is CASSIGLAGVNEQFF.

The V call is TRBV27, the J call TRBJ2-7; possibly TRBD1 for D (5 bases). The CDR3 covers 13 residues. Germline V gives CDR1 MNHEY, CDR2 SMNVEV (reference sequence). Trimming stripped 2 bases from V and 3 bases from J, with 8 bases between. In nucleotides, the CDR3 is TGTGCCAGCAGTTTAGACAGTAACTACGAGCAGTACTTC. Translation: CASSLDSNYEQYF.

V usage is TRBV9 and J usage is TRBJ2-7, with 9 bases lining up with TRBD1. The CDR3 extends over 15 amino acids. Germline V lookup: CDR1 SGDLS, CDR2 YYNGEE. The V gene end was trimmed by 0 bases and the J gene end by 5 bases; junction bases not matched to a gene: 6. The CDR3 DNA reads as TGTGCCAGCAGCGTAGTTACAGGGGGCACGGACGAGCAGTACTTC. Translating it yields CASSVVTGGTDEQYF.